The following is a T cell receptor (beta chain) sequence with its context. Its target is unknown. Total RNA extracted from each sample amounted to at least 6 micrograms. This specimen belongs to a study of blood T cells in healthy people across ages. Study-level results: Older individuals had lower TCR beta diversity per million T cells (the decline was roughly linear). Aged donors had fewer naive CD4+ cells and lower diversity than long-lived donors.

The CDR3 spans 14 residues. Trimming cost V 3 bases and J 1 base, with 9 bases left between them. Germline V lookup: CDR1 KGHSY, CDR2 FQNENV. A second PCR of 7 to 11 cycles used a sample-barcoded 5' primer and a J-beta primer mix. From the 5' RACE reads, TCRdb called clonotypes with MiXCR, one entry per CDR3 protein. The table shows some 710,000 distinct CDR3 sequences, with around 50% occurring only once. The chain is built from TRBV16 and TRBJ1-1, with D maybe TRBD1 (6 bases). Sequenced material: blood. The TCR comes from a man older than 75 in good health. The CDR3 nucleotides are TGTGCCAGCAGCCAGGGGGCCGCGAACACTGAAGCTTTCTTT. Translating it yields CASSQGAANTEAFF.